This T cell receptor beta chain was retrieved from a study of cytomegalovirus exposure and HLA in healthy donors. Researchers ran the PCR with 60 Vbeta and 13 Jbeta primers. In the original workflow: As a later analysis found, there were 80 million or so unique TCR beta chains, of which some 10 million were shared. TCRdb's table, derived via immunoSEQ multiplex PCR, lists solely in-frame clones and lacks some. The D gene and trimming were derived from the DNA, and the V and J assignments and clone size from that table. The sample is made up of 35,000 to 45,000 clones, and the top ten hold 2.5% to 3.5% of it. The CDR3 is 19 residues long.

The chain recombines TRBV21-1 with TRBJ2-1; the D call of TRBD1 is as the table states it, not checked on the DNA. TRBV21-1 is deemed a pseudogene. Sequencing input: PBMCs. The sequence came from a woman younger than 45 in good health and CMV-seropositive. The CDR3 sequence: CASSKARFVRMDRGYEQFF. CDR3 coding DNA: TGTGCCAGCAGCAAAGCGCGATTCGTGCGTATGGACAGGGGCTATGAGCAGTTCTTC.